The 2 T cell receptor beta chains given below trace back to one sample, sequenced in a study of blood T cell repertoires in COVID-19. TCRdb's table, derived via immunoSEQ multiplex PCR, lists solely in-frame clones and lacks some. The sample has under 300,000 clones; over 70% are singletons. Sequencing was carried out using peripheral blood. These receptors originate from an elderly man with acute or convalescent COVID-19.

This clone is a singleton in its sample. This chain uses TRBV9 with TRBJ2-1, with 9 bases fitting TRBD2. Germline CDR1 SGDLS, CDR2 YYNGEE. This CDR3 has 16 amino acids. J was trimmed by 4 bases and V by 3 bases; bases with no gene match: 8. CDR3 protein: CASSGGGLAGYNEQFF. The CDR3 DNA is TGTGCCAGCAGCGGCGGGGGGCTAGCGGGGTACAATGAGCAGTTCTTC.

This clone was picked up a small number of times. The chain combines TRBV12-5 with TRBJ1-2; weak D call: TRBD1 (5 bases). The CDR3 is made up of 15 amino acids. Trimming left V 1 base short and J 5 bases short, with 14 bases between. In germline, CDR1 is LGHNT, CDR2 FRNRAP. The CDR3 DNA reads TGTGCTAGTGGTTTGGGCTCCGCAGGGCTATATGGCTACACCTTC. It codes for CASGLGSAGLYGYTF.